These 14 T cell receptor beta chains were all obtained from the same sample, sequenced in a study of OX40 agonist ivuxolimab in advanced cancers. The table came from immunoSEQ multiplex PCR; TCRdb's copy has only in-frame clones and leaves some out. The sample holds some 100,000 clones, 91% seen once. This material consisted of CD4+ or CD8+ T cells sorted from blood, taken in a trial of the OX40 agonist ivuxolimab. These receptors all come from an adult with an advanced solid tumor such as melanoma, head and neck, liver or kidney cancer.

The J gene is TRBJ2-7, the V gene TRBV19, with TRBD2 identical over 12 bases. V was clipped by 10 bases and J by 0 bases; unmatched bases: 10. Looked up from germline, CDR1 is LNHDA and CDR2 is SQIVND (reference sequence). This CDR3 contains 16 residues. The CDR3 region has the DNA TGTGCCAACCGGGGACTAGCGGGCTCCCTCTCCTACGAGCAGTACTTC. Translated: CANRGLAGSLSYEQYF.

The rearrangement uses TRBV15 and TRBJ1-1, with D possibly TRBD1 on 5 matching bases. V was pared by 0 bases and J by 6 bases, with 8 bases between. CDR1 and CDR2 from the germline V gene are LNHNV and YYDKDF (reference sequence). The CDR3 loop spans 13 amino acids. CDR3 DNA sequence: TGTGCCACCAGCAGAGACCCGGGGGCTGAAGCTTTCTTT. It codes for CATSRDPGAEAFF.

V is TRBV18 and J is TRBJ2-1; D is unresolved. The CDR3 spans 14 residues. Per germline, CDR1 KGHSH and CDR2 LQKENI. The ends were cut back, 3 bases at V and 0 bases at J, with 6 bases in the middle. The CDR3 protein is CASSPGSSYNEQFF. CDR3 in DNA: TGTGCCAGCTCACCGGGCAGCTCCTACAATGAGCAGTTCTTC.

The CDR3 reads CASSLDRGSTDTQYF. CDR3 in DNA: TGTGCCAGCAGTCTGGACAGGGGAAGCACAGATACGCAGTATTTT. The genes are TRBV2 and TRBJ2-3; 9 bases are a match to TRBD1. Germline V gene lookup returns CDR1 SNHLY and CDR2 FYNNEI. CDR3 size: 15 residues. V dropped 5 bases and J dropped 0; count of bases not matched to a gene: 3.

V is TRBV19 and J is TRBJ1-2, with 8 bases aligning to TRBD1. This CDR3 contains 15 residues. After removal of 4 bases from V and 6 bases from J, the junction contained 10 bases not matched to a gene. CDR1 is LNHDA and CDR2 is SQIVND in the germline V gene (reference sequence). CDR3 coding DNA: TGTGCCAGTAGTACCGGGGACAGGTGGATAGATGGCTACACCTTC. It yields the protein CASSTGDRWIDGYTF.

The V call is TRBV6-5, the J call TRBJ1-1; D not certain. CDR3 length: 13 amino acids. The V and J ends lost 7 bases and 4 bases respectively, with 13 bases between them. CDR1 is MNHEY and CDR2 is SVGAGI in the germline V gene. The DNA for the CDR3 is TGTGCCAGCACCTCACCTCGGGCCACTGAAGCTTTCTTT. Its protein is CASTSPRATEAFF.

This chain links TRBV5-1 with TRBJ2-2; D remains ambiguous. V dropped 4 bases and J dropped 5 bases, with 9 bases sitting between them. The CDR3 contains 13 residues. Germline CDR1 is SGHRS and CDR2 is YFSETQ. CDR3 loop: CASSGRVTGELFF. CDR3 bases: TGCGCCAGCAGCGGTCGGGTTACCGGGGAGCTGTTTTTT.

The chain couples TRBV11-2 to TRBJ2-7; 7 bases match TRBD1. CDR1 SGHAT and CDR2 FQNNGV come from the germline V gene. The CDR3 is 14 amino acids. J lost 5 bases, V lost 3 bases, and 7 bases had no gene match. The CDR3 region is CASSFLVGGHEQYF. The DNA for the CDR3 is TGTGCCAGCAGCTTCTTAGTAGGGGGCCACGAGCAGTACTTC.

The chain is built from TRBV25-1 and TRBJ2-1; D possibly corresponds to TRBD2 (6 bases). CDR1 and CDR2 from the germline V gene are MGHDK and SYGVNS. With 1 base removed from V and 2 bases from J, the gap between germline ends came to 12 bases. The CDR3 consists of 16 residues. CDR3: CASSESGGATYNEQFF. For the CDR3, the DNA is TGTGCCAGCAGTGAATCTGGCGGGGCCACCTACAATGAGCAGTTCTTC.

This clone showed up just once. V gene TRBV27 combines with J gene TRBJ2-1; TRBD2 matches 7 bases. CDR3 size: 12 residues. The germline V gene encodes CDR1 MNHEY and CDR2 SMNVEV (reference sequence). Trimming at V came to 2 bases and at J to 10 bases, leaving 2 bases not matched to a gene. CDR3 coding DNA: TGTGCCAGCAGTTTACGAGCGGGAGAGCAGTTCTTC. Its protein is CASSLRAGEQFF.

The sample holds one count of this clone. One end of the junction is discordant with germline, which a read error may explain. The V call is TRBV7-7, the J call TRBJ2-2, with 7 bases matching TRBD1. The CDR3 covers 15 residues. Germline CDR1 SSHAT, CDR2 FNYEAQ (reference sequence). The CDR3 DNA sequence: TGTGCTAGCAGCTTGCGTACAGGGGCCACCGGGGAGCTGTTTTTT. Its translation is CASSLRTGATGELFF. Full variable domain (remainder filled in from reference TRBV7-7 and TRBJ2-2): GAGVSQSPRYKVTKRGQDVTLRCDPISSHATLYWYQQALGQGPEFLTYFNYEAQPDKSGLPSDRFSAERPEGSISTLTIQRTEQRDSAMYRCASSLRTGATGELFFGEGSRLTVL.

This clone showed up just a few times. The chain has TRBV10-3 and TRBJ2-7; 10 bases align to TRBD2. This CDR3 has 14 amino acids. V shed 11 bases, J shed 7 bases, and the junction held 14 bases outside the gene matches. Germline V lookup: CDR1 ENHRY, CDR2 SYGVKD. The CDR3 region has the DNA TGTGCCGCCACCGGGACTAGCGCTCTGGGGGAGCAGTACTTC. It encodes CAATGTSALGEQYF.

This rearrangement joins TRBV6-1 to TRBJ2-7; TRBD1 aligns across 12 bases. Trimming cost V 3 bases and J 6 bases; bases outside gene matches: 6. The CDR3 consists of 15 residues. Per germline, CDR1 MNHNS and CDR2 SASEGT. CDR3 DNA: TGTGCCAGCAGTGAGGGGGGACAGGGGGCGCGCGAGCAGTACTTC. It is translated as CASSEGGQGAREQYF.

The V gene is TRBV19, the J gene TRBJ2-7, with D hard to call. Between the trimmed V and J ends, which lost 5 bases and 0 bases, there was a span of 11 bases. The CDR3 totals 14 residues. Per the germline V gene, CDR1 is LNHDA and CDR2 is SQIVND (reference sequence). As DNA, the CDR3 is TGTGCCAGTAGTCCGAAACAGAACTCCTACGAGCAGTACTTC. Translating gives CASSPKQNSYEQYF.